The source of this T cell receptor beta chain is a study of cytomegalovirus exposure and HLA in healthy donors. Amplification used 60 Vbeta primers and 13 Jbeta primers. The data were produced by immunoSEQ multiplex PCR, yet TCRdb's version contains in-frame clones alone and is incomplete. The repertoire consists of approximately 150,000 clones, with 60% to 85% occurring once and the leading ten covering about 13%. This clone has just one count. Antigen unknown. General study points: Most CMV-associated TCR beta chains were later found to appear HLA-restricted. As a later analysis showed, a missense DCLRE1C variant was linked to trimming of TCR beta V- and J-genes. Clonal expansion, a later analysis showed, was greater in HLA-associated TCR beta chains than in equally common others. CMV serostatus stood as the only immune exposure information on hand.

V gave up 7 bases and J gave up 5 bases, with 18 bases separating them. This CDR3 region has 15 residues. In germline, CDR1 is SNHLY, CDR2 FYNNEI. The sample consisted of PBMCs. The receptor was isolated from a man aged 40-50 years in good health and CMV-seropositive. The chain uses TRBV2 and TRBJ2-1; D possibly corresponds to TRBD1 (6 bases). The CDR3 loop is CASTWDTPPHNEQFF. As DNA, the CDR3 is TGTGCCAGCACTTGGGACACTCCCCCCCACAATGAGCAGTTCTTC.